A selection of T cell receptor beta chains follows, all from one sample in a study of T cell responses to AZD1222 COVID-19 vaccine. TCRdb's copy holds only in-frame clones and misses some; the assay was immunoSEQ multiplex PCR. The sample lists some 86,000 clones, 90% to 95% seen once, with approximately 5.2% in the top ten. The specimen was peripheral blood, collected on day 0 of AZD1222 vaccination. These receptors were obtained from an adult in good health. Both conserved end residues are part of each CDR3. Fields, in order: J gene, clone size, V gene, D gene, CDR3 DNA, CDR3 protein. A D gene is named only where the DNA matches it firmly. Size tells how often a clone was seen (once, few, many) or the class of an expanded clone, and some rows leave it out.

j_gene: TRBJ2-7
abundance: NA
v_gene: TRBV7-9
d_gene: NA
CDR3nt: TGTGCCAGCAGCCGTGACAGGCACTACGAGCAGTACTTC
CDR3aa: CASSRDRHYEQYF

j_gene: TRBJ1-2
abundance: NA
v_gene: TRBV15
d_gene: NA
CDR3nt: TGTGCCACCAGCACAGGGCAACGTGACTATGGCTACACCTTC
CDR3aa: CATSTGQRDYGYTF

j_gene: TRBJ2-1
abundance: NA
v_gene: TRBV11-3
d_gene: NA
CDR3nt: TGTGCCAGCAGCTTAGATGGTGGTAGCGGTCCCTACAATGAGCAGTTCTTC
CDR3aa: CASSLDGGSGPYNEQFF

j_gene: TRBJ2-5
abundance: NA
v_gene: TRBV3-1/TRBV3-2
d_gene: TRBD2
CDR3nt: TGTGCCAGCAGCCAAAGACTAGCGGGAACGGAGACCCAGTACTTC
CDR3aa: CASSQRLAGTETQYF

j_gene: TRBJ2-6
abundance: NA
v_gene: TRBV5-4
d_gene: NA
CDR3nt: TGTGCCAGCAGCCCCGCAGGAACTGGGGCCAACGTCCTGACTTTC
CDR3aa: CASSPAGTGANVLTF

j_gene: TRBJ1-5
abundance: NA
v_gene: TRBV28
d_gene: NA
CDR3nt: TGTGCCAGCAGTCAGGCAAGCGGCCACAATCAGCCCCAGCATTTT
CDR3aa: CASSQASGHNQPQHF

j_gene: TRBJ1-4
abundance: NA
v_gene: TRBV6-1
d_gene: TRBD1
CDR3nt: TGTGCCAGCAGTGAAGGTGGGGCAGGGGGCACTAATGAAAAACTGTTTTTT
CDR3aa: CASSEGGAGGTNEKLFF

j_gene: TRBJ1-5
abundance: NA
v_gene: TRBV2
d_gene: NA
CDR3nt: TGTGCCAGCAGGGGAACGGGCGGTCAGCCCCAGCATTTT
CDR3aa: CASRGTGGQPQHF

j_gene: TRBJ1-6
abundance: NA
v_gene: TRBV6-2/TRBV6-3
d_gene: NA
CDR3nt: TGTGCCAGCAGTTACTCAATCGGACAGCGGCATTCACCCCTCCACTTT
CDR3aa: CASSYSIGQRHSPLHF

j_gene: TRBJ2-1
abundance: NA
v_gene: TRBV5-6
d_gene: TRBD1
CDR3nt: TGTGCCAGCAGCTTGTTCGGACAGGGACGCAATGAGCAGTTCTTC
CDR3aa: CASSLFGQGRNEQFF

j_gene: TRBJ1-1
abundance: NA
v_gene: TRBV7-9
d_gene: NA
CDR3nt: TGTGCCAGCAGCACGACAGCTGAAGCTTTCTTT
CDR3aa: CASSTTAEAFF

j_gene: TRBJ2-2
abundance: NA
v_gene: TRBV28
d_gene: TRBD1
CDR3nt: TGTGCCAGCAGTACGCCGGGACAGGGGCCCGGGGAGCTGTTTTTT
CDR3aa: CASSTPGQGPGELFF

j_gene: TRBJ1-5
abundance: NA
v_gene: TRBV7-9
d_gene: NA
CDR3nt: TGTGCCAGCAGCTTAGGTGCCGGCAGCAATCAGCCCCAGCATTTT
CDR3aa: CASSLGAGSNQPQHF

j_gene: TRBJ1-2
abundance: NA
v_gene: TRBV29-1
d_gene: TRBD1
CDR3nt: TGCAGCGTTGTCCCACATCGGACAGGGGACTATGGCTACACCTTC
CDR3aa: CSVVPHRTGDYGYTF

j_gene: TRBJ2-1
abundance: NA
v_gene: TRBV6-5
d_gene: TRBD1
CDR3nt: TGTGCCAGCACGACAGGGAGCACGACCTTTGGGGGGCAGTTCTTC
CDR3aa: CASTTGSTTFGGQFF

j_gene: TRBJ2-3
abundance: NA
v_gene: TRBV7-9
d_gene: NA
CDR3nt: TGTGCCAGCAGCTTTGGTGTGAGCACAGATACGCAGTATTTT
CDR3aa: CASSFGVSTDTQYF

j_gene: TRBJ2-1
abundance: once
v_gene: TRBV2
d_gene: NA
CDR3nt: TGTGCCAGCAAGGGGGATTTCGGCAATGAGCAGTTCTTC
CDR3aa: CASKGDFGNEQFF

j_gene: TRBJ1-5
abundance: NA
v_gene: TRBV7-3
d_gene: NA
CDR3nt: TGTGCCAGCAGCTTAAGGGCACAGAATCAGCCCCAGCATTTT
CDR3aa: CASSLRAQNQPQHF

j_gene: TRBJ2-5
abundance: NA
v_gene: TRBV28
d_gene: TRBD2
CDR3nt: TGTGCCATCGCAAGCGGGAGTTTTTACCGGCGAGAGACCCAGTACTTC
CDR3aa: CAIASGSFYRRETQYF

j_gene: TRBJ2-7
abundance: NA
v_gene: TRBV6-6
d_gene: NA
CDR3nt: TGTGCCAGCAGTTACTCGGGGGTCGAGCAGTACTTC
CDR3aa: CASSYSGVEQYF

j_gene: TRBJ1-1
abundance: NA
v_gene: TRBV18
d_gene: NA
CDR3nt: TGTGCCAGCTCACCACCGGGGGGCAGGGAAACTGAAGCTTTCTTT
CDR3aa: CASSPPGGRETEAFF

j_gene: TRBJ2-7
abundance: NA
v_gene: TRBV15
d_gene: TRBD1
CDR3nt: TGTGCCACCAGCCGGACAGGCAGTGAGCAGTACTTC
CDR3aa: CATSRTGSEQYF

j_gene: TRBJ1-2
abundance: NA
v_gene: TRBV9
d_gene: NA
CDR3nt: TGTGCCAGCAGCTCCGGGACGAATCATGGCTACACCTTC
CDR3aa: CASSSGTNHGYTF